These 19 T cell receptor beta chains were sequenced from one sample in a study of cytomegalovirus exposure and HLA in healthy donors. Primers for the PCR totalled 60 Vbeta and 13 Jbeta. The assay was immunoSEQ multiplex PCR, and TCRdb's table has in-frame clones only and misses some. The sample lists around 140,000 clones, roughly 77% seen once, with approximately 4% in the top ten. The sample consisted of PBMCs. These receptors were taken from a male donor in good health and CMV-seronegative.

The V and J genes are TRBV9 and TRBJ1-1; the D gene is possibly TRBD1 (6 bases). V dropped 3 bases and J dropped 3 bases, with 15 bases sitting between them. Germline CDR1 is SGDLS and CDR2 is YYNGEE. The CDR3 covers 15 residues. CDR3 region: CASSAGGALDTEAFF. The CDR3 nucleotides read TGTGCCAGCAGCGCCGGGGGGGCCTTGGACACTGAAGCTTTCTTT.

The chain has TRBV10-3 and TRBJ2-7, with 8 bases aligning to TRBD1. The V gene end was trimmed by 7 bases and the J gene end by 7 bases; junction bases not matched to a gene: 9. From germline, CDR1 is ENHRY and CDR2 SYGVKD. CDR3 length equals 13 residues. CDR3 region: CAITQDRESEQYF. The CDR3 DNA reads TGTGCCATCACCCAGGACAGGGAAAGTGAGCAGTACTTC.

This clone has a handful of counts. The V and J genes are TRBV12-5 and TRBJ2-3; 7 nucleotides match TRBD1. Trimming at V came to 3 bases and at J to 6 bases, leaving 12 bases not matched to a gene. CDR1 LGHNT and CDR2 FRNRAP come from the germline V gene. This CDR3 is 16 amino acids long. The CDR3 sequence is CASGLRLTGDVDTQYF. The DNA of the CDR3 is TGTGCTAGTGGTTTACGCCTTACAGGGGACGTTGATACGCAGTATTTT.

The chain combines TRBV5-4 with TRBJ2-1; TRBD2 matches at 12 bases. J was trimmed by 4 bases and V by 6 bases; bases with no gene match: 5. The CDR3 sequence is 15 residues long. The germline V gene encodes CDR1 SGHNT and CDR2 YYREEE (reference sequence). In DNA form, the CDR3 reads TGTGCCAGCAAGCTAGCGGGAGGGCCGTACAATGAGCAGTTCTTC. Protein sequence: CASKLAGGPYNEQFF. Drawing the rest from reference TRBV5-4 and TRBJ2-1, the complete variable domain is ETGVTQSPTHLIKTRGQQVTLRCSSQSGHNTVSWYQQALGQGPQFIFQYYREEENGRGNFPPRFSGLQFPNYSSELNVNALELDDSALYLCASKLAGGPYNEQFFGPGTRLTVL.

V gene TRBV10-3 combines with J gene TRBJ1-1; D is unclear. The CDR3 has 13 amino acids. Germline assignment: CDR1 ENHRY and CDR2 SYGVKD. Trimming shortened V by 5 bases and J by 5 bases, and 12 bases separated the two germline ends. The CDR3 spells CAISTLAGTEAFF. The CDR3 coding sequence is TGTGCCATCAGTACCCTCGCGGGGACTGAAGCTTTCTTT.

The chain has TRBV11-2 and TRBJ1-3; tentative D call: TRBD1 (5 bases). The V and J ends lost 1 base and 0 bases respectively, with 7 bases between them. Germline loops: CDR1 SGHAT, CDR2 FQNNGV. The CDR3 sequence is 15 residues long. CDR3 nucleotide sequence: TGTGCCAGCAGCTTAGTAAGGGGCTCTGGAAACACCATATATTTT. Residues: CASSLVRGSGNTIYF. Supplemented by reference TRBV11-2 and TRBJ1-3, the full variable domain reads EAGVAQSPRYKIIEKRQSVAFWCNPISGHATLYWYQQILGQGPKLLIQFQNNGVVDDSQLPKDRFSAERLKGVDSTLKIQPAKLEDSAVYLCASSLVRGSGNTIYFGEGSWLTVV.

This chain connects TRBV6-1 to TRBJ1-2; TRBD1 aligns across 7 bases. CDR1 is MNHNS, CDR2 SASEGT, per germline. The CDR3 is made up of 13 amino acids. V lost 10 bases to trimming and J lost 4 bases; unmatched junction nucleotides: 9. The CDR3 DNA reads TGTGCCACCTTGGAGGGGGCCGGCTATGGCTACACCTTC. Protein sequence: CATLEGAGYGYTF.

The chain couples TRBV11-2 to TRBJ1-2; D is unresolved. Germline-derived CDR1 and CDR2 are SGHAT and FQNNGV. The V end was cut by 3 bases, the J end by 5 bases, with 10 bases between. The CDR3 contains 13 residues. CDR3 residues: CASSFASGYGYTF. As DNA, the CDR3 is TGTGCCAGCAGCTTCGCTTCGGGTTATGGCTACACCTTC.

The chain employs TRBV25-1 and TRBJ2-1; TRBD2 matches 7 bases. CDR3 size: 16 residues. The V gene's germline CDR1 is MGHDK and CDR2 SYGVNS. V was pared by 3 bases and J by 1 base, with 6 bases of the junction left unmatched. The CDR3 here is CASSDPSSGSYNEQFF. The DNA of the CDR3 is TGTGCCAGCAGTGACCCCTCTAGCGGATCCTACAATGAGCAGTTCTTC. Drawing the rest from reference TRBV25-1 and TRBJ2-1, the complete variable domain is EADIYQTPRYLVIGTGKKITLECSQTMGHDKMYWYQQDPGMELHLIHYSYGVNSTEKGDLSSESTVSRIRTEHFPLTLESARPSHTSQYLCASSDPSSGSYNEQFFGPGTRLTVL.

J is TRBJ1-1 and V is TRBV6-5; the match to TRBD1 covers 8 bases. The CDR3 runs to 15 residues. V dropped 5 bases and J dropped 4; count of bases not matched to a gene: 9. Germline values: CDR1 MNHEY, CDR2 SVGAGI. CDR3 amino acids: CASSPTGVGGTEAFF. The CDR3 DNA is TGTGCCAGCAGTCCGACAGGGGTGGGTGGCACTGAAGCTTTCTTT.

This clone was picked up one time. The chain employs TRBV7-9 and TRBJ1-4; D is unclear. Germline-derived CDR1 and CDR2 are SEHNR and FQNEAQ (reference sequence). The length of the CDR3 is 12 residues. The V gene lost 8 bases and the J gene lost 8 bases, with 12 bases spanning the gap. CDR3 bases: TGTGCCAGCCCGAACCCGGGGGAAAAACTGTTTTTT. Translating it yields CASPNPGEKLFF. The full variable domain, with the rest looked up from reference TRBV7-9 and TRBJ1-4, is DTGVSQNPRHKITKRGQNVTFRCDPISEHNRLYWYRQTLGQGPEFLTYFQNEAQLEKSRLLSDRFSAERPKGSFSTLEIQRTEQGDSAMYLCASPNPGEKLFFGSGTQLSVL.

This clone was recorded a few times. The V call is TRBV9, the J call TRBJ2-7, with TRBD2 as a possible D gene (5 bases). Deletions cut 0 bases from V and 3 bases from J, with 7 bases between. The CDR3 contains 13 residues. In germline, CDR1 is SGDLS, CDR2 YYNGEE. CDR3 DNA sequence: TGTGCCAGCAGCGTAGATACTAGCTACGAGCAGTACTTC. This sequence encodes CASSVDTSYEQYF.

V and J are TRBV13 and TRBJ1-5; D is ambiguous. This CDR3 is 14 amino acids long. The V gene's germline CDR1 is PRHDT and CDR2 FYEKMQ (reference sequence). The V end lost 3 bases, the J end lost 2 bases, and 8 bases lay between the germline ends. CDR3 region: CASSFRGGNQPQHF. CDR3 in DNA: TGTGCCAGCAGCTTCAGAGGAGGCAATCAGCCCCAGCATTTT.

The chain joins TRBV9 to TRBJ1-5; D remains unclear. V dropped 0 bases and J dropped 4 bases, with 11 bases sitting between them. This CDR3 region has 15 residues. Germline CDR1 SGDLS, CDR2 YYNGEE. CDR3 DNA: TGTGCCAGCAGCGTAGGAGGGAGCACGAATCAGCCCCAGCATTTT. Amino acids: CASSVGGSTNQPQHF.

The J gene is TRBJ2-2, the V gene TRBV19, with no clear D. The ends were cut back, 4 bases at V and 1 base at J, with 7 bases in the middle. Germline-derived CDR1 and CDR2 are LNHDA and SQIVND (reference sequence). The length of the CDR3 is 14 residues. The CDR3 protein is CASSTRQNTGELFF. The DNA for the CDR3 is TGTGCCAGTAGTACCCGACAGAACACCGGGGAGCTGTTTTTT.

This chain connects TRBV6-5 to TRBJ2-1; TRBD1 matches at 7 bases. The CDR3 extends over 15 amino acids. In germline, CDR1 is MNHEY, CDR2 SVGAGI. Trimming took 7 bases from V and 3 from J; bases not matched to a gene: 9. The DNA for the CDR3 is TGTGCCAGCATCAAACGGGACAGCTTCTACAATGAGCAGTTCTTC. This sequence encodes CASIKRDSFYNEQFF.

The chain carries TRBV14 and TRBJ2-7, with D perhaps TRBD2 (6 bases). V was cut by 1 base and J by 9 bases, with 13 bases left in between. CDR1 SGHDN and CDR2 FVKESK come from the germline V gene. This CDR3 is built from 13 residues. CDR3 residues: CASSQVSGAGQYF. The CDR3 nucleotides are TGTGCCAGCAGCCAAGTCTCGGGAGCGGGGCAGTACTTC. The entire variable domain, with the rest obtained from reference TRBV14 and TRBJ2-7, is as follows: EAGVTQFPSHSVIEKGQTVTLRCDPISGHDNLYWYRRVMGKEIKFLLHFVKESKQDESGMPNNRFLAERTGGTYSTLKVQPAELEDSGVYFCASSQVSGAGQYFGPGTRLTVT.

The CDR3 nucleotides are TGTGCCAGCAGTCGACTAGCGGGGTCCTCCTACGAGCAGTACTTC. Protein: CASSRLAGSSYEQYF. The chain has TRBV7-3 and TRBJ2-7, with 11 nucleotides matching TRBD2. Germline values: CDR1 SGHTA, CDR2 FQGTGA. CDR3 size: 15 residues. Trimming at V came to 6 bases and at J to 0 bases, leaving 4 bases not matched to a gene.

The V and J genes are TRBV2 and TRBJ2-1, with D possibly being TRBD2 (6 bases). V dropped 8 bases and J dropped 10 bases, with 18 bases sitting between them. Germline-derived CDR1 and CDR2 are SNHLY and FYNNEI. The CDR3 has 13 amino acids. The CDR3 reads CASGADYTSEQFF. CDR3 DNA: TGTGCCAGCGGGGCGGACTACACGAGCGAGCAGTTCTTC.